Sequencing of this T cell receptor (beta chain) was carried out in a study of T-cell memory formation after mild COVID-19. In germline, CDR1 is MNHEY, CDR2 SMNVEV (reference sequence). V was clipped by 5 bases and J by 1 base; unmatched bases: 4. The CDR3 totals 15 residues. TCRdb reprocessed the 5' RACE reads with MiXCR, giving one entry per CDR3 protein. The repertoire holds hundreds of thousands of distinct CDR3 sequences, with under 30% as singletons. This clonotype was seen more than once but under ten times. V and J are TRBV27 and TRBJ1-1, with 10 bases identical to TRBD1. The source of this sequence is an adult woman who had mild COVID-19 (a few samples of this study predate the infection). Cell type and time point are not known. The sample consisted of PBMCs or a T cell subset sorted from them (not recorded which). The CDR3 here is CASSIRTGGNTEAFF. The CDR3, as DNA: TGTGCCAGCAGTATCCGGACAGGGGGGAACACTGAAGCTTTCTTT.